The source of this T cell receptor beta chain is a study of blood T cell repertoires in COVID-19. Study-wide background: Samples of COVID-19 (acute and convalescent) were obtained from the United States, Italy and Spain. In each case, the material was cDNA or gDNA derived from T cells, B-cell-depleted T cells, or PBMCs.

V was shortened by 3 bases and J by 9 bases, with 15 bases between the two germline ends. The CDR3 loop spans 14 amino acids. The germline CDR1 and CDR2 sequences are KGHSH and LQKENI. Sequencing was performed with immunoSEQ multiplex PCR; in TCRdb, only in-frame clones are kept and a portion is missing. The data show 200,000 to 250,000 clones, around 80% seen once. The V and J genes are TRBV18 and TRBJ1-5, with D maybe TRBD1 (5 bases). The sample comprised peripheral blood. This receptor was taken from a human donor in a cohort sampled during active COVID-19. CDR3 nucleotides: TGTGCCAGCTCACCGGCAGGGCCTGGGCGGCCCCAGCATTTT. Translation gives CASSPAGPGRPQHF.